This T cell receptor beta chain was retrieved from a study of early T cells in non-severe SARS-CoV-2 infection. This clonotype was recorded at least ten times. Researchers attached unique molecular identifiers to individual cDNA molecules. TCRdb ran MiXCR on the 5' RACE reads and lists one entry per CDR3 protein. The sample lists tens of thousands of distinct CDR3 sequences; approximately 15% were seen once. Germline CDR1 is SNHLY and CDR2 is FYNNEI. V lost 6 bases, J lost 2 bases, and 7 bases stayed unmatched. This CDR3 is built from 14 residues. This TCR came from an adult who was a healthcare worker with PCR-confirmed SARS-CoV-2 infection or an uninfected control (not recorded which). Sequencing used whole blood. This rearrangement joins TRBV2 to TRBJ2-7; 7 nucleotides agree with TRBD2. In DNA form, the CDR3 reads TGTGCCAGCAGAGTGTATAGCGGGCCCTACGAGCAGTACTTC. It is translated as CASRVYSGPYEQYF.